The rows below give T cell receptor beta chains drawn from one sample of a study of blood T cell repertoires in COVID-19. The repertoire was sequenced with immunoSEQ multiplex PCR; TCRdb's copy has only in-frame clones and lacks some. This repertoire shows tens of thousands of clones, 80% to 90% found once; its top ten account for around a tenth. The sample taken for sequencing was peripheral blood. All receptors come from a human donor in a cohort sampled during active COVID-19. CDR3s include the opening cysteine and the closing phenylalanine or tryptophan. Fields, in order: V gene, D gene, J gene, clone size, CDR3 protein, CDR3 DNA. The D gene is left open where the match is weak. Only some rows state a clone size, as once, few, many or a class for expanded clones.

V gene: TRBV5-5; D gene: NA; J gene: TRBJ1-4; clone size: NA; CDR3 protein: CASSLGTYREKLFF; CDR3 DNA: TGTGCCAGCAGCTTAGGGACTTATCGGGAAAAACTGTTTTTT
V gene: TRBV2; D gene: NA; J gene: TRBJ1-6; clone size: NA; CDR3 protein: CASTFRPRDSPLHF; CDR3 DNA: TGTGCCAGCACTTTTCGCCCGCGGGACTCACCCCTCCACTTT
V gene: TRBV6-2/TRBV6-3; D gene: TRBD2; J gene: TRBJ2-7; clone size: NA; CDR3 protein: CASSYGGSGSGEQYF; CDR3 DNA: TGTGCCAGCAGTTACGGTGGTAGCGGGAGCGGGGAGCAGTACTTC
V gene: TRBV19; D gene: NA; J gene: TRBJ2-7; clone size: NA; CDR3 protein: CASSIGRDYEQYF; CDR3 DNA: TGTGCCAGTAGTATAGGGCGGGACTACGAGCAGTACTTC
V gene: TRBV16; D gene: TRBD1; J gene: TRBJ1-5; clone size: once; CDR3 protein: CASSQVGGSNQPQHF; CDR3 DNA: TGTGCCAGCAGCCAAGTAGGGGGCAGCAATCAGCCCCAGCATTTT
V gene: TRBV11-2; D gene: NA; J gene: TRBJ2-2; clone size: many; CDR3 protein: CASLLNTGELFF; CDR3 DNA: TGTGCCAGCCTACTGAACACCGGGGAGCTGTTTTTT
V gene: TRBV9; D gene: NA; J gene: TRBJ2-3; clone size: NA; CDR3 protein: CASSGENTDTQYF; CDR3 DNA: TGTGCCAGCTCCGGAGAAAACACAGATACGCAGTATTTT
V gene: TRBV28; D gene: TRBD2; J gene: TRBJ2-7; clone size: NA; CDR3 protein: CASSTRHRGREYEQYF; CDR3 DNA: TGTGCCAGCAGTACTCGACATAGAGGGAGGGAGTACGAGCAGTACTTC
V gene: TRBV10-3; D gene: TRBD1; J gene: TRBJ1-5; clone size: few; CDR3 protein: CATQTGTGGSNQPQHF; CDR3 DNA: TGTGCCACACAGACGGGGACAGGGGGAAGTAATCAGCCCCAGCATTTT
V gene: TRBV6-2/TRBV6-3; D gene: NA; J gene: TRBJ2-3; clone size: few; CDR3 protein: CASSDRESGTDTQYF; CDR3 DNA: TGTGCCAGCAGTGACCGGGAGAGCGGCACAGATACGCAGTATTTT
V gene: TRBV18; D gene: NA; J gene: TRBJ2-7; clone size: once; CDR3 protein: CASSPGAGYEQYF; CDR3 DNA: TGTGCCAGCTCACCAGGGGCAGGCTACGAGCAGTACTTC
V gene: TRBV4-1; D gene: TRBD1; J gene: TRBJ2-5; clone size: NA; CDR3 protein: CASSQGLTGVRETQYF; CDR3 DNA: TGCGCCAGCAGCCAAGGCCTAACAGGGGTTCGGGAGACCCAGTACTTC
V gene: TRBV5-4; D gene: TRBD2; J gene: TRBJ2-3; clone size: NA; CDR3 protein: CASRLAGGRDTQYF; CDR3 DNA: TGTGCCAGCAGGTTAGCGGGAGGGAGAGATACGCAGTATTTT
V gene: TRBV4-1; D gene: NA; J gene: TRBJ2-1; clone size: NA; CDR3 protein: CASSQDPLSEQFF; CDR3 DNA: TGCGCCAGCAGCCAAGATCCCCTTAGTGAGCAGTTCTTC
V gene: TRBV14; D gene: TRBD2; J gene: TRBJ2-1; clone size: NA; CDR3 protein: CASSHTRGLAGVLRRIEQFF; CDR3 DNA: TGTGCCAGCAGCCACACTAGGGGTCTAGCGGGAGTTCTTCGGCGTATTGAGCAGTTCTTC
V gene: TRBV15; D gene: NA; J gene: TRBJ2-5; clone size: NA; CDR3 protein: CATSPPYQETQYF; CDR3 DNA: TGTGCCACCAGCCCCCCGTACCAAGAGACCCAGTACTTC
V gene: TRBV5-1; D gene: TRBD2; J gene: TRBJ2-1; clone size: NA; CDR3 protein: CASKSGRAAGNEQFF; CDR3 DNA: TGCGCCAGCAAGAGCGGGAGGGCTGCTGGCAATGAGCAGTTCTTC
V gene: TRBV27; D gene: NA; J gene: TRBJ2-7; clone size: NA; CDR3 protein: CASSEEGGYPYEQYF; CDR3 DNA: TGTGCCAGCAGCGAGGAGGGCGGTTACCCCTACGAGCAGTACTTC
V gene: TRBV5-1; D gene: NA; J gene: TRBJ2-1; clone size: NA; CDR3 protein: CASSDGGSYNEQFF; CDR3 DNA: TGCGCCAGCAGCGACGGGGGCTCCTACAATGAGCAGTTCTTC
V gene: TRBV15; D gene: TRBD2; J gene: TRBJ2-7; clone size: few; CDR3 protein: CATSTRTSGYEQYF; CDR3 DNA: TGTGCCACCAGCACCCGGACTAGCGGGTACGAGCAGTACTTC
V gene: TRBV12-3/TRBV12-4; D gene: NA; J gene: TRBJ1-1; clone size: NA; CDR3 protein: CASSLRSREAFF; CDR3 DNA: TGTGCCAGCAGTTTGAGGAGCAGAGAAGCTTTCTTT
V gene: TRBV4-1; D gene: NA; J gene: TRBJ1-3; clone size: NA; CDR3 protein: CASSQEKLGGGNGNTIYF; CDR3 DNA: TGCGCCAGCAGCCAAGAAAAATTGGGCGGCGGGAATGGAAACACCATATATTTT
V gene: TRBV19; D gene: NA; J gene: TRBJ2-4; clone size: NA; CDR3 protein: CASSHLRGNIQYF; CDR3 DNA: TGTGCCAGTAGTCATCTCAGGGGTAACATTCAGTACTTC
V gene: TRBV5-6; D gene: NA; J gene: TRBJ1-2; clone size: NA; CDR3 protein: CASSLGSLQGYGYTF; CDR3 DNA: TGTGCCAGCAGCTTGGGCTCCTTACAGGGATATGGCTACACCTTC
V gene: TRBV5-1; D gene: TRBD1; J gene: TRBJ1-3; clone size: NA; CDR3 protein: CASRPDRVRGNTIYF; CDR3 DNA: TGCGCCAGCAGACCCGACAGGGTTCGTGGAAACACCATATATTTT
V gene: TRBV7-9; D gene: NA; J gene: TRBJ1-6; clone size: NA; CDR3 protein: CASSRGGASYNSPLHF; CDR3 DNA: TGTGCCAGCAGCCGGGGAGGGGCGTCGTATAATTCACCCCTCCACTTT
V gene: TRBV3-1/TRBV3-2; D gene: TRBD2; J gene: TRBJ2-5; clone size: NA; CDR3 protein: CASSFWTSGKETQYF; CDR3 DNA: TGTGCCAGCAGCTTCTGGACTAGCGGGAAAGAGACCCAGTACTTC
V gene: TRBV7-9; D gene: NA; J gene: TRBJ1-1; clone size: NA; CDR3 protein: CASSNTGNGWAFF; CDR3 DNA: TGTGCCAGCAGCAACACAGGAAATGGATGGGCTTTCTTT
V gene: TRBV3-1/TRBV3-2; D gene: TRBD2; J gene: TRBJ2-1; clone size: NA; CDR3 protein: CASSPQGLDYNEQFF; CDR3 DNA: TGTGCCAGCAGCCCTCAGGGACTAGACTACAATGAGCAGTTCTTC
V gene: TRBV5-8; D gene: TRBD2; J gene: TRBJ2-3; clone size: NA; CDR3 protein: CASSWGLAGGPPDTQYF; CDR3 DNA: TGTGCCAGCAGCTGGGGACTAGCGGGAGGGCCCCCAGATACGCAGTATTTT
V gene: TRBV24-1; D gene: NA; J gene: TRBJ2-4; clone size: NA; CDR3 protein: CAPPYSPLEGLNIQYF; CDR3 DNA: TGTGCCCCGCCGTATAGCCCTTTGGAGGGGTTAAATATTCAGTACTTC
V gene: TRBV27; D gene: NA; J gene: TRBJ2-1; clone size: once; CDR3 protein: CASSFAGSYNEQFF; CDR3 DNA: TGTGCCAGCAGTTTTGCAGGTTCCTACAATGAGCAGTTCTTC
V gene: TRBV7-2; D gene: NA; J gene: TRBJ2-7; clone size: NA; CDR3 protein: CASSLVAEQYF; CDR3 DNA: TGTGCCAGCAGCCTGGTAGCGGAGCAGTACTTC
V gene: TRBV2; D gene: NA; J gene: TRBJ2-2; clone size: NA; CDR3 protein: CASMPTTSGTGELFF; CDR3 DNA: TGTGCCAGCATGCCGACTACCTCGGGCACCGGGGAGCTGTTTTTT
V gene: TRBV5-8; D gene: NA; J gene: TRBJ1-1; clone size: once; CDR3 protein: CASSTGLTEAFF; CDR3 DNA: TGTGCCAGCAGCACGGGACTCACTGAAGCTTTCTTT
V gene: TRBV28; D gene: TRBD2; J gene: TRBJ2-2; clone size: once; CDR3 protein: CASSSKFQIGLADANTGELFF; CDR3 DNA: TGTGCCAGCAGTTCAAAGTTCCAGATTGGACTAGCAGACGCGAACACCGGGGAGCTGTTTTTT
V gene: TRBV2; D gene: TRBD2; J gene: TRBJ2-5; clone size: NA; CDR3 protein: CASSIAGATQYF; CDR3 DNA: TGTGCCAGTAGTATAGCGGGGGCGACCCAGTACTTC
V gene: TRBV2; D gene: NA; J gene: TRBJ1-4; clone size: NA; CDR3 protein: CAARTAAGEKLFF; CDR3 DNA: TGTGCCGCCCGGACGGCCGCGGGGGAAAAACTGTTTTTT
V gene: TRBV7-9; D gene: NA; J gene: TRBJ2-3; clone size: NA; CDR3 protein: CASSLEGFGTDTQYF; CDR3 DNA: TGTGCCAGCAGCCTCGAGGGATTCGGCACAGATACGCAGTATTTT
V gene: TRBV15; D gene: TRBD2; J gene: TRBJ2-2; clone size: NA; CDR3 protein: CATRTSTPGELFF; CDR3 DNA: TGTGCCACCAGGACTAGCACTCCCGGGGAGCTGTTTTTT
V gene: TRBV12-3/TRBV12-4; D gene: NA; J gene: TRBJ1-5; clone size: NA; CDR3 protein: CASRGLSNQPQHF; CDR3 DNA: TGTGCCAGCAGAGGACTGAGCAATCAGCCCCAGCATTTT
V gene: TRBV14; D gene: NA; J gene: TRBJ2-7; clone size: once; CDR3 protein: CASSQGSLASYEQYF; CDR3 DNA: TGTGCCAGCAGCCAAGGATCCCTAGCTAGTTACGAGCAGTACTTC
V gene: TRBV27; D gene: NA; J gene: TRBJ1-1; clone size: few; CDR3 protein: CASSPHTVVNTEAFF; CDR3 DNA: TGTGCCAGCAGTCCCCATACGGTAGTGAACACTGAAGCTTTCTTT
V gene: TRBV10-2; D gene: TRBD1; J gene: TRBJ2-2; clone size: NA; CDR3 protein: CASSRTGATGELFF; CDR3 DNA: TGCGCCAGCAGCCGGACAGGGGCCACCGGGGAGCTGTTTTTT
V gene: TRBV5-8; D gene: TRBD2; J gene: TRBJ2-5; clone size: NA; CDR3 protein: CASSLGLAGLQETQYF; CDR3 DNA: TGTGCCAGCAGCCTCGGACTAGCGGGCCTTCAAGAGACCCAGTACTTC
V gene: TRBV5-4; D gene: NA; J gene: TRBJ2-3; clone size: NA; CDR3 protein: CASSRGTYSTDTQYF; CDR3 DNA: TGTGCCAGCAGCCGCGGGACTTATAGCACAGATACGCAGTATTTT
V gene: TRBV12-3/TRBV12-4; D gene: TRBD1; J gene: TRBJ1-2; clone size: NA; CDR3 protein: CASSLGTGTGYTF; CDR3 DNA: TGTGCCAGCAGTTTGGGGACAGGGACAGGCTACACCTTC
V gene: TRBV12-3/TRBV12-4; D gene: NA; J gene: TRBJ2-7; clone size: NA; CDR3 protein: CASSFRGPYEQYF; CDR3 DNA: TGTGCCAGCAGTTTCAGGGGACCCTACGAGCAGTACTTC
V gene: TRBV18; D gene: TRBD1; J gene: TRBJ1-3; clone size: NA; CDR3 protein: CASSQSPGDSSGNTIYF; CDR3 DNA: TGTGCCAGCTCGCAATCCCCGGGGGACAGCTCTGGAAACACCATATATTTT
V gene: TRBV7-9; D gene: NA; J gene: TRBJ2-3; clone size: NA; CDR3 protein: CASSFEGDTDTQYF; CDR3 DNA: TGTGCCAGCAGTTTTGAGGGAGATACAGATACGCAGTATTTT
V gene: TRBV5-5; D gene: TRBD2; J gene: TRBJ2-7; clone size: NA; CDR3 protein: CASAGGYEQYF; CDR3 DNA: TGTGCCAGTGCGGGAGGTTACGAGCAGTACTTC
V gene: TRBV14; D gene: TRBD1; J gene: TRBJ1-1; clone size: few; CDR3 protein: CASSPQGAVGTEAFF; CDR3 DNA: TGTGCCAGCAGCCCACAGGGGGCTGTAGGCACTGAAGCTTTCTTT
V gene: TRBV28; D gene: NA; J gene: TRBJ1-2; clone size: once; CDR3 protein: CASSFYSYGYTF; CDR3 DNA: TGTGCCAGCAGTTTTTACAGCTATGGCTACACCTTC
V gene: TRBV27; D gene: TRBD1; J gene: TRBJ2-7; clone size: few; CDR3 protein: CASSSNPGQGNEQYF; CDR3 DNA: TGTGCCAGCAGTTCAAATCCGGGACAGGGAAACGAGCAGTACTTC